These 29 T cell receptor beta chains originate from one sample sequenced in a study of CD8 T cells in ankylosing spondylitis. TCRdb passed the 5' RACE reads through MiXCR, listing each CDR3 protein once. The sample contains some 180,000 distinct CDR3 sequences, 15% to 20% of which appear only once. Sample: blood, either unsorted or a sorted T cell fraction (not recorded which). The receptors come from a male donor aged 5 to 29 with ankylosing spondylitis or in good health (not recorded which).

Ten or more counts support this clonotype. This chain connects TRBV21-1 to TRBJ2-6; the table's D call of TRBD1 was not tested on the DNA. TRBV21-1 counts as a pseudogene. The CDR3 is made up of 18 amino acids. The CDR3 loop reads CASSKERQGSSGANVLTF. CDR3 nucleotides: TGTGCCAGCAGCAAAGAGAGACAGGGCTCATCGGGGGCCAACGTCCTGACTTTC.

This clonotype was observed many times. The chain employs TRBV12-3 or TRBV12-4 and TRBJ2-3, with TRBD2 identical over 8 bases. V dropped 3 bases and J dropped 6; count of bases not matched to a gene: 11. This CDR3 has 16 amino acids. The CDR3 coding sequence is TGTGCCAGCAGTTTCGGTCCGGGAGGGCCAAGGGATACGCAGTATTTT. Its translation: CASSFGPGGPRDTQYF.

CDR3 amino acids: CASSPTVMNNQPQHF. The DNA of the CDR3 is TGTGCCAGCAGTCCTACAGTTATGAACAATCAGCCCCAGCATTTT. This chain connects TRBV6-1 to TRBJ1-5; D ambiguous. The V and J ends lost 5 bases and 3 bases respectively, with 14 bases between them. The CDR3 sequence is 15 residues long. Germline V gives CDR1 MNHNS, CDR2 SASEGT.

This clonotype was observed at least ten times. The chain employs TRBV6-6 and TRBJ2-7; 9 bases fit TRBD2. V gave up 0 bases and J gave up 1 base; unmatched junction bases: 7. CDR3 length equals 17 residues. The V gene's germline CDR1 is MNHNY and CDR2 SVGAGI (reference sequence). This CDR3 reads CASSYSRSSGKSYEQYF. The CDR3 DNA follows: TGTGCCAGCAGTTACTCGAGGTCTAGCGGGAAATCCTACGAGCAGTACTTC.

This clonotype was seen many times. V gene TRBV19 combines with J gene TRBJ1-1; D may be TRBD1 (5 bases). The CDR3 length is 15 residues. Per germline, CDR1 LNHDA and CDR2 SQIVND (reference sequence). Trimming left V 7 bases short and J 0 bases short, with 15 bases between. The CDR3 loop reads CASTTTGTMNTEAFF. The CDR3 bases are TGTGCCAGTACCACGACCGGGACGATGAACACTGAAGCTTTCTTT.

This clonotype was counted ten times or more. The chain is built from TRBV24-1 and TRBJ2-7; a weak D match, TRBD1 (5 bases). Between the trimmed V and J ends, which lost 9 bases and 6 bases, there was a span of 11 bases. This CDR3 region has 11 residues. Germline V lookup: CDR1 KGHDR, CDR2 SFDVKD. CDR3 DNA sequence: TGTGCCACCGGGCCAGGGCGCGAGCAGTACTTC. Its translation is CATGPGREQYF.

This clonotype came up many times. The chain is built from TRBV11-2 and TRBJ2-5; 8 positions agree with TRBD2. Germline assignment: CDR1 SGHAT and CDR2 FQNNGV. J gave up 5 bases and V 0 bases, and 11 bases lay outside the gene matches. The CDR3 is 17 residues long. Written as DNA, the CDR3 is TGTGCCAGCAGCTTAGACCTGGTAGCGGGATTGGTGGAGACCCAGTACTTC. Protein sequence: CASSLDLVAGLVETQYF.

This clonotype was observed at least ten times. The gene calls are TRBV5-1 and TRBJ2-7; the match to TRBD1 covers 8 bases. The V gene end was trimmed by 1 base and the J gene end by 6 bases; junction bases not matched to a gene: 9. Per the germline V gene, CDR1 is SGHRS and CDR2 is YFSETQ. CDR3 length equals 15 residues. DNA for the CDR3: TGCGCCAGCAGCTTGTCTAACAGGGGGAATCGCGAGCAGTACGTC. The encoded protein is CASSLSNRGNREQYV.

This clonotype occurred many times. V is TRBV12-3 or TRBV12-4 and J is TRBJ2-1; D not resolved. Trimming removed 0 bases from V and 6 bases from J, with 6 bases in between. This CDR3 is built from 13 residues. The CDR3 loop is CASSLASPNEQFF. The CDR3 coding sequence is TGTGCCAGCAGTTTAGCTAGTCCCAATGAGCAGTTCTTC.

This clonotype has ten or more counts. The V gene is TRBV5-1, the J gene TRBJ2-3; TRBD1 agrees at 7 bases. V gave up 3 bases and J gave up 2 bases; unmatched junction bases: 3. Germline lookup yields CDR1 SGHRS and CDR2 YFSETQ. There are 14 residues in the CDR3. The CDR3 sequence: CASSYGQDTDTQYF. The CDR3 DNA reads TGCGCCAGCAGCTATGGACAGGACACAGATACGCAGTATTTT.

The rearrangement uses TRBV15 and TRBJ2-5, with no clear D. CDR1 LNHNV and CDR2 YYDKDF come from the germline V gene (reference sequence). The CDR3 runs 13 residues. V gave up 3 bases and J gave up 1 base, with 6 bases separating them. The CDR3 nucleotides read TGTGCCACCAGCAGGGCCATCCAAGAGACCCAGTACTTC. Protein: CATSRAIQETQYF.

This clonotype came up many times. This chain joins TRBV12-3 or TRBV12-4 and TRBJ2-1, with TRBD1 matching over 12 bases. After removal of 9 bases from V and 5 bases from J, the junction contained 8 bases not matched to a gene. The CDR3 extends over 15 amino acids. CDR3 coding DNA: TGTGCCAGGCCCGGGACAGGGGGCACGGACAATGAGCAGTTCTTC. This encodes CARPGTGGTDNEQFF.

This clonotype has at least ten counts. At one end the junction does not follow the germline gene, possibly because of a read error. In DNA, the CDR3 is TGTGCCAGCAGTGAAATGGCAGCCAGTACTATATTC. The encoded protein is CASSEMAASTIF. The chain recombines TRBV2 with TRBJ1-2; D is unresolved. CDR1 is SNHLY, CDR2 FYNNEI, per germline. The CDR3 length is 12 residues.

This clonotype was seen only a few times. This chain connects TRBV20-1 to TRBJ1-2; 7 nucleotides match TRBD1. CDR1 and CDR2 from the germline V gene are DFQATT and SNEGSKA (reference sequence). The CDR3 sequence is 14 residues long. V trimming: 6 bases; J trimming: 2 bases; junction bases outside the gene matches: 9. CDR3 in amino acids: CSAQRDSTNYGYTF. Here the CDR3 DNA reads TGCAGTGCCCAGCGGGACAGCACCAACTATGGCTACACCTTC.

This clonotype was seen more than once but under ten times. This rearrangement joins TRBV29-1 to TRBJ1-5; possibly TRBD1 for D (6 bases). V was trimmed by 4 bases and J by 2 bases, leaving 6 bases between them. The CDR3 covers 12 residues. Germline CDR1 SQVTM, CDR2 ANQGSEA. The CDR3 is CSVGQGNQPQHF. CDR3 sequence (DNA): TGCAGCGTTGGACAGGGCAATCAGCCCCAGCATTTT.

The chain uses TRBV29-1 and TRBJ1-1; unclear D gene. This CDR3 is 11 amino acids long. Deletions cut 3 bases from V and 8 bases from J, with 10 bases between. In germline, CDR1 is SQVTM, CDR2 ANQGSEA. The chain's CDR3 is CSVEGLEEAFF. CDR3 DNA sequence: TGCAGCGTTGAGGGCTTAGAGGAAGCTTTCTTT. The whole variable domain, remainder taken from reference TRBV29-1 and TRBJ1-1, is SAVISQKPSRDICQRGTSLTIQCQVDSQVTMMFWYRQQPGQSLTLIATANQGSEATYESGFVIDKFPISRPNLTFSTLTVSNMSPEDSSIYLCSVEGLEEAFFGQGTRLTVV.

The rearrangement uses TRBV10-2 and TRBJ1-3; D remains unclear. This CDR3 has 16 amino acids. Trimming pared 0 bases from V and 0 bases from J, leaving 9 bases between. CDR1 is WSHSY and CDR2 is SAAADI in the germline V gene. CDR3 sequence: CASSESAANSGNTIYF. The CDR3 bases are TGCGCCAGCAGTGAGTCTGCCGCAAACTCTGGAAACACCATATATTTT.

This clonotype has at least ten counts. This chain links TRBV9 with TRBJ2-7; D is uncertain. Per germline, CDR1 SGDLS and CDR2 YYNGEE. Trimming left V 4 bases short and J 4 bases short, with 9 bases between. The length of the CDR3 is 12 residues. CDR3 protein: CASSLVRYEQYV. Here the CDR3 DNA reads TGTGCCAGCAGCCTAGTCCGATACGAGCAGTACGTC.

The chain employs TRBV28 and TRBJ2-1; no reliable D call. V lost 5 bases and J 5 bases, leaving 13 bases between the germline ends. The CDR3 has 14 amino acids. Germline V gives CDR1 MDHEN, CDR2 SYDVKM. The CDR3 reads CASSLPSFDNEQFF. DNA for the CDR3: TGTGCCAGCAGTCTACCCTCCTTTGACAATGAGCAGTTCTTC.

This chain joins TRBV20-1 and TRBJ2-3; 7 bases line up with TRBD2. The CDR3 runs 14 residues. V trimming: 3 bases; J trimming: 0 bases; junction bases outside the gene matches: 3. Germline CDR1 reads DFQATT; CDR2 reads SNEGSKA (reference sequence). The CDR3 DNA sequence: TGCAGTGCTAGGCAAGCGGGAAGCACAGATACGCAGTATTTT. This encodes CSARQAGSTDTQYF.

This clonotype was seen ten or more times. V is TRBV7-9 and J is TRBJ2-1; unclear D gene. V was cut by 1 base and J by 5 bases, with 6 bases left in between. The CDR3 runs to 13 residues. Germline values: CDR1 SEHNR, CDR2 FQNEAQ (reference sequence). CDR3 bases: TGTGCCAGCAGCTTAGGGTCTGACAATGAGCAGTTCTTC. Its translation: CASSLGSDNEQFF.

This clonotype has a count of ten or more. The rearrangement uses TRBV28 and TRBJ2-7; D perhaps matches TRBD1 (5 bases). This CDR3 is built from 15 residues. V lost 3 bases and J 0 bases, leaving 12 bases between the germline ends. The germline gives CDR1 MDHEN, CDR2 SYDVKM. CDR3 in DNA: TGTGCCAGCAGTTTTAGACTCCAGGGCTCCTACGAGCAGTACTTC. Protein product: CASSFRLQGSYEQYF.

The chain has TRBV11-3 and TRBJ2-5; 7 bases line up with TRBD1. This CDR3 is 15 amino acids long. Germline lookup yields CDR1 SGHNT and CDR2 YENEEA. J was trimmed by 1 base and V by 5 bases; bases with no gene match: 7. In nucleotides, the CDR3 is TGTGCCAGCAGCCCGGGACAGTTCCTCCAAGAGACCCAGTACTTC. Translating gives CASSPGQFLQETQYF. The full variable domain, completed using reference TRBV11-3 and TRBJ2-5, is EAGVVQSPRYKIIEKKQPVAFWCNPISGHNTLYWYLQNLGQGPELLIRYENEEAVDDSQLPKDRFSAERLKGVDSTLKIQPAELGDSAVYLCASSPGQFLQETQYFGPGTRLLVL.

This clonotype was picked up many times. V gene TRBV15 combines with J gene TRBJ2-1, with D unclear. CDR1 and CDR2 from the germline V gene are LNHNV and YYDKDF (reference sequence). The CDR3 extends over 13 amino acids. V lost 0 bases, J lost 8 bases, and 8 bases lay in between. CDR3 nucleotides: TGTGCCACCAGCAGAGATCTTCTCGATGAGCAGTTCTTC. Encoded protein: CATSRDLLDEQFF.

At least ten counts were recorded for this clonotype. The chain joins TRBV29-1 to TRBJ2-7; D possibly matches TRBD1 or TRBD2 (5 bases each). V was trimmed by 3 bases and J by 6 bases, leaving 12 bases between them. Per the germline V gene, CDR1 is SQVTM and CDR2 is ANQGSEA. The CDR3 contains 12 residues. This chain's CDR3 is CSVDWGFGEQYF. For the CDR3, the DNA is TGCAGCGTTGATTGGGGGTTTGGCGAGCAGTACTTC.

The table lists this clonotype with many counts. The V and J genes are TRBV5-1 and TRBJ1-2; 9 bases match TRBD1. The ends lost 3 bases at V and 4 bases at J; junction bases unmatched: 1. Germline V gene sequence: CDR1 SGHRS, CDR2 YFSETQ. This CDR3 is 13 amino acids long. CDR3 residues: CASSWDRAYGYTF. The CDR3 DNA sequence: TGCGCCAGCAGCTGGGACAGGGCCTATGGCTACACCTTC.

Ten or more counts support this clonotype. The chain joins TRBV27 to TRBJ1-4; D is ambiguous. The germline V gene has CDR1 MNHEY and CDR2 SMNVEV (reference sequence). CDR3 length equals 14 residues. Deletions cut 3 bases from V and 7 bases from J, with 12 bases between. The CDR3 bases are TGTGCCAGCAGTTTCGGCGGAGGCGGTGAAAAACTGTTTTTT. Protein product: CASSFGGGGEKLFF.

This clonotype occurred many times. V usage is TRBV4-1 and J usage is TRBJ2-1; a weak D match, TRBD1 (6 bases). The CDR3 spans 14 residues. Germline V gene data show CDR1 as MGHRA and CDR2 as YSYEKL. The V end lost 3 bases, the J end lost 8 bases, and 14 bases lay between the germline ends. The CDR3 is CASSQKGGADEQFF. The CDR3 DNA sequence: TGCGCCAGCAGCCAGAAAGGGGGAGCGGATGAGCAGTTCTTC.

This clonotype came up many times. This chain joins TRBV20-1 and TRBJ2-6; no definite D call. This CDR3 comprises 15 residues. CDR1 and CDR2 from the germline V gene are DFQATT and SNEGSKA (reference sequence). Trimming shortened V by 3 bases and J by 1 base, and 10 bases separated the two germline ends. Written as DNA, the CDR3 is TGCAGTGCTAGGACCAGGTTATCTGGGGCCAACGTCCTGACTTTC. As protein: CSARTRLSGANVLTF.